What follows are 31 T cell receptor beta chains derived from one specimen sequenced in a study of response to subunit inactivated influenza vaccine. TCRdb re-called the RT-PCR reads with MiXCR, one entry per CDR3 protein. The top ten hold about 2.8% of the sample, which has about 540,000 distinct CDR3 sequences, approximately 22% seen once. This sample also belongs to another study, concerning T cells expressing NK-cell markers. From that report: Synthesis of TCR beta cDNA relied on 5'RACE template switching carrying UMIs.

The starting material was CD4+ T cells sorted from PBMCs, obtained 11 to 12 days after vaccination. The receptors here all came from a man aged 45 to 65 who received an inactivated influenza vaccine.

This sequence joins TRBV11-1 and TRBJ2-4; D not resolved. V was cut by 2 bases and J by 4 bases, with 9 bases left in between. CDR3 length: 14 amino acids. Germline CDR1 SGHAT, CDR2 FQDESV (reference sequence). As DNA, the CDR3 is TGTGCCAGCAGCTTATATCTGGGGAAAAACATTCAGTACTTC. Its translation: CASSLYLGKNIQYF.

The V call is TRBV5-1, the J call TRBJ2-3; 7 nucleotides agree with TRBD2. CDR3 length equals 17 residues. CDR1 is SGHRS and CDR2 is YFSETQ in the germline V gene. J lost 2 bases, V lost 0 bases, and 9 bases had no gene match. CDR3 coding DNA: TGCGCCAGCAGCTTGGCGTCTAGCGGTGCTGTCACAGATACGCAGTATTTT. Protein product: CASSLASSGAVTDTQYF.

There are a few counts of this clonotype. The chain is built from TRBV4-1 and TRBJ2-5; perhaps TRBD2 as D (6 bases). Germline lookup yields CDR1 MGHRA and CDR2 YSYEKL. This CDR3 comprises 15 residues. V lost 1 base, J lost 4 bases, and 13 bases lay in between. CDR3 in DNA: TGCGCCAGCAGCCAAGGATTACTAGCTACAGAGACCCAGTACTTC. Its protein is CASSQGLLATETQYF.

This clonotype was found many times. The gene calls are TRBV10-3 and TRBJ2-2, with D perhaps matching TRBD1 or TRBD2 (6 bases each). Per germline, CDR1 ENHRY and CDR2 SYGVKD. Deletions cut 0 bases from V and 0 bases from J, with 14 bases between. CDR3 length: 18 residues. CDR3 protein: CAISESLSGASNTGELFF. The CDR3 region has the DNA TGTGCCATCAGTGAGTCGCTATCGGGGGCCTCGAACACCGGGGAGCTGTTTTTT.

J is TRBJ2-5 and V is TRBV6-1; D uncertain. The CDR3 consists of 13 residues. V shed 3 bases and J shed 1 base, with 6 bases lying between them. The V gene's germline CDR1 is MNHNS and CDR2 SASEGT. CDR3 amino acids: CASSEISQETQYF. The CDR3 bases are TGTGCCAGCAGTGAGATATCCCAAGAGACCCAGTACTTC.

Comments on this clonotype: No DNA is shown, since the ends of the CDR3 on it are uncertain; the CDR3 is the one TCRdb lists. The chain recombines TRBV5-1 with TRBJ2-1; TRBD2 reflects the table's D call only, with no check against the DNA. CDR1 is SGHRS and CDR2 is YFSETQ in the germline V gene. The CDR3 contains 15 residues when both ends are counted. CDR3: CASSLVGSGSNEQSF.

This clonotype was counted many times. The chain employs TRBV4-3 and TRBJ2-1; D gene ambiguous. The CDR3 is 16 residues long. V lost 1 base, J lost 4 bases, and 14 bases lay in between. Looked up from germline, CDR1 is LGHNA and CDR2 is YSLEER. The CDR3 spells CASSQAHSGLYNEQFF. The CDR3 DNA reads TGCGCCAGCAGCCAAGCCCACTCAGGCCTGTACAATGAGCAGTTCTTC.

This clonotype was seen ten or more times. This sequence joins TRBV29-1 and TRBJ1-2; D remains unclear. V shed 1 base and J shed 2 bases, with 8 bases lying between them. The CDR3 length is 13 residues. Germline lookup yields CDR1 SQVTM and CDR2 ANQGSEA. This CDR3 is CSVEGPNNYGYTF. CDR3 bases: TGCAGCGTTGAAGGGCCTAACAACTATGGCTACACCTTC.

In its sample, this clonotype was seen a few times. The rearrangement links TRBV12-3 or TRBV12-4 to TRBJ1-5; no clear D gene. This CDR3 has 14 residues. V lost 0 bases to trimming and J lost 6 bases, with 9 bases between them. CDR3: CASSLATQSQPQHF. In DNA form, the CDR3 reads TGTGCCAGCAGTTTAGCTACTCAATCTCAGCCCCAGCATTTT.

The chain combines TRBV28 with TRBJ2-7, with 15 bases matching TRBD2. Trimming took 2 bases from V and 0 from J; bases not matched to a gene: 11. The CDR3 spans 20 residues. The germline V gene has CDR1 MDHEN and CDR2 SYDVKM. CDR3 amino acids: CASSLGLSGLAGGSSYEQYF. CDR3 DNA sequence: TGTGCCAGCAGTTTAGGTCTTTCCGGACTAGCGGGAGGGAGCTCCTACGAGCAGTACTTC.

This clonotype occurred a few times. This sequence joins TRBV27 and TRBJ2-5; TRBD2 agrees at 7 bases. V was clipped by 6 bases and J by 7 bases; unmatched bases: 8. This CDR3 has 13 residues. Germline CDR1 MNHEY, CDR2 SMNVEV (reference sequence). As DNA, the CDR3 is TGTGCCAGCAGCAATGGACTAGATGGGACCCAGTACTTC. Translating gives CASSNGLDGTQYF.

The chain links TRBV7-2 to TRBJ1-1; D call uncertain. Germline loops: CDR1 SGHTA, CDR2 FQGNSA. The CDR3 covers 14 residues. V was trimmed by 2 bases and J by 0 bases, leaving 7 bases between them. The CDR3 DNA sequence: TGTGCCAGCAGCTTAAATTCAGTGAACACTGAAGCTTTCTTT. Its protein is CASSLNSVNTEAFF.

V gene TRBV4-2 combines with J gene TRBJ1-1; 7 positions agree with TRBD1. Looked up from germline, CDR1 is LGHNA and CDR2 is YNFKEQ. Unmatched junction bases numbered 13, after V lost 1 base and J lost 11 bases. This CDR3 contains 15 residues. CDR3 nucleotide sequence: TGTGCCAGCAGCCAAGCCGACAGGGACAACAGATGGGCTTTCTTT. It codes for CASSQADRDNRWAFF.

This chain links TRBV10-3 with TRBJ2-7; the match to TRBD2 covers 7 bases. This CDR3 comprises 13 residues. CDR1 is ENHRY, CDR2 SYGVKD, per germline. J lost 4 bases, V lost 7 bases, and 7 bases had no gene match. The chain's CDR3 is CAITARRGYEQYF. CDR3 coding DNA: TGTGCCATCACGGCAAGGCGGGGGTACGAGCAGTACTTC.

This sequence joins TRBV19 and TRBJ1-5, with D perhaps matching TRBD1 (5 bases). Germline values: CDR1 LNHDA, CDR2 SQIVND (reference sequence). V dropped 5 bases and J dropped 7 bases, with 9 bases sitting between them. The CDR3 totals 12 residues. The CDR3 here is CASSDQGQPQHF. The CDR3, as DNA: TGTGCCAGTAGTGATCAGGGCCAGCCCCAGCATTTT.

This chain connects TRBV24-1 to TRBJ2-1; 8 bases fit TRBD2. J gave up 7 bases and V 5 bases, and 12 bases lay outside the gene matches. CDR1 KGHDR and CDR2 SFDVKD come from the germline V gene. This CDR3 contains 16 residues. Written as DNA, the CDR3 is TGTGCCACCAGTGCCACGGGAGGGCCGCCGGGGAATGAGCAGTTCTTC. Residues: CATSATGGPPGNEQFF.

The chain joins TRBV6-2 or TRBV6-3 to TRBJ2-7; 9 bases are shared with TRBD1. CDR3 length: 13 amino acids. Germline loops: CDR1 MNHEY, CDR2 SVGEGT. The ends lost 5 bases at V and 8 bases at J; junction bases unmatched: 7. CDR3: CASSHPGQGQQYF. The DNA for the CDR3 is TGTGCCAGCAGTCATCCGGGACAGGGACAGCAGTACTTC.

This clonotype was counted only a few times. The chain carries TRBV5-1 and TRBJ1-1, with 10 bases identical to TRBD1. V gave up 2 bases and J gave up 5 bases; unmatched junction bases: 3. The CDR3 is 14 amino acids. Looked up from germline, CDR1 is SGHRS and CDR2 is YFSETQ. CDR3 sequence (DNA): TGCGCCAGCAGCTTCCCGGGACAGGGGACTGAAGCTTTCTTT. It yields the protein CASSFPGQGTEAFF.

This clonotype was counted only a few times. The chain recombines TRBV20-1 with TRBJ2-1; D is perhaps TRBD1 (7 bases). This CDR3 has 19 amino acids. V lost 5 bases, J lost 2 bases, and 28 bases lay in between. From germline, CDR1 is DFQATT and CDR2 SNEGSKA (reference sequence). CDR3: CSARQRRTGGSGTYNEQFF. CDR3 nucleotide sequence: TGCAGTGCTCGACAGAGGAGGACAGGAGGGAGTGGCACCTACAATGAGCAGTTCTTC.

J is TRBJ2-6 and V is TRBV4-3; D not certain. Trimming removed 1 base at V and 2 bases at J, with 12 bases between. Germline CDR1 is LGHNA and CDR2 is YSLEER. The CDR3 is 17 amino acids. The CDR3 spells CASSQAWGSPGANVLTF. The CDR3 DNA sequence: TGCGCCAGCAGCCAAGCTTGGGGATCGCCTGGGGCCAACGTCCTGACTTTC.

This clonotype was seen a few times. The chain recombines TRBV12-3 or TRBV12-4 with TRBJ2-1; 8 bases align to TRBD1. The CDR3 runs to 12 residues. The V segment lost 6 bases and the J segment 8 bases; nucleotides outside the gene matches: 3. Here the CDR3 reads CASSADRDEQFF. In DNA, the CDR3 is TGTGCCAGCAGCGCGGACAGGGATGAGCAGTTCTTC.

The V and J genes are TRBV10-3 and TRBJ1-5; no reliable D call. The V end lost 3 bases, the J end lost 7 bases, and 13 bases lay between the germline ends. The CDR3 is 14 amino acids. The germline V gene encodes CDR1 ENHRY and CDR2 SYGVKD. The CDR3 loop reads CAISDRSLKQPQHF. DNA for the CDR3: TGTGCCATCAGTGACAGGAGCCTTAAACAGCCCCAGCATTTT.

The chain employs TRBV12-5 and TRBJ2-7; D call uncertain. This CDR3 is built from 14 residues. Germline V gene sequence: CDR1 LGHNT, CDR2 FRNRAP. The germline V and J ends were trimmed by 0 bases and 3 bases, with 9 bases remaining between them. The CDR3 spells CASGLVRRLYEQYF. The CDR3 coding sequence is TGTGCTAGTGGTTTGGTCCGGCGGCTCTACGAGCAGTACTTC.

The chain combines TRBV7-9 with TRBJ2-1; D is unclear. The CDR3 has 14 residues. Germline V gene lookup returns CDR1 SEHNR and CDR2 FQNEAQ (reference sequence). Trimming stripped 11 bases from V and 2 bases from J, with 16 bases between. The chain's CDR3 is CALEPGATYNEQFF. In DNA form, the CDR3 reads TGTGCCCTCGAGCCGGGTGCTACCTACAATGAGCAGTTCTTC.

Only a few counts were recorded for this clonotype. J is TRBJ1-5 and V is TRBV12-3 or TRBV12-4, with 11 bases lining up with TRBD1. CDR3 length equals 14 residues. V lost 8 bases to trimming and J lost 5 bases; unmatched junction nucleotides: 5. CDR3 nucleotide sequence: TGTGCCAGCGCAGGACAGGGGGCTTATCAGCCCCAGCATTTT. Amino acid sequence: CASAGQGAYQPQHF.

This clonotype was observed a single time. V gene TRBV11-2 combines with J gene TRBJ2-7, with D perhaps TRBD1 (5 bases). The germline V gene encodes CDR1 SGHAT and CDR2 FQNNGV. The germline V and J ends were trimmed by 0 bases and 2 bases, with 8 bases remaining between them. The CDR3 is 14 residues long. CDR3 loop: CASSLDLTAYEQYF. CDR3 DNA sequence: TGTGCCAGCAGCTTAGATCTGACAGCCTACGAGCAGTACTTC.

In its sample, this clonotype was seen a few times. V gene TRBV7-2 combines with J gene TRBJ2-7, with D perhaps given as TRBD1 or TRBD2 (5 bases each). The V end was cut by 4 bases, the J end by 3 bases, with 10 bases between. CDR3 length: 13 residues. Germline-derived CDR1 and CDR2 are SGHTA and FQGNSA. CDR3 nucleotides: TGTGCCAGCAGCTCGGGACCGTACTACGAGCAGTACTTC. This gives the protein CASSSGPYYEQYF.

This rearrangement joins TRBV11-2 to TRBJ2-1, with D tentatively TRBD2 (6 bases). The CDR3 totals 19 residues. V was trimmed by 5 bases and J by 6 bases, leaving 29 bases between them. CDR1 and CDR2 (germline): SGHAT, FQNNGV. The DNA of the CDR3 is TGTGCCAGCAGCCCTGGAGGGACTGTGGAACGACCCGTCGTCAATGAGCAGTTCTTC. This codes for CASSPGGTVERPVVNEQFF.

This clonotype was seen a few times. The rearrangement links TRBV3-1 to TRBJ2-5; D is uncertain. This CDR3 region has 15 residues. Per germline, CDR1 LGHDT and CDR2 YNNKEL (reference sequence). The V end was cut by 7 bases, the J end by 0 bases, with 15 bases between. CDR3 DNA sequence: TGTGCCAGCACCACCACTCCCAGTAACCAAGAGACCCAGTACTTC. It translates to CASTTTPSNQETQYF.

The J gene is TRBJ2-5, the V gene TRBV11-1; either TRBD1 or TRBD2 may supply D (5 bases each). Trimming took off 8 bases at V and 4 bases at J, with 20 bases between the two ends. This CDR3 spans 15 amino acids. Germline CDR1 reads SGHAT; CDR2 reads FQDESV (reference sequence). This CDR3 is CASGHGEVFGETQYF. CDR3 DNA: TGTGCCAGCGGACACGGGGAAGTATTTGGAGAGACCCAGTACTTC.

This chain joins TRBV15 and TRBJ2-5, with 9 bases lining up with TRBD2. This CDR3 has 15 residues. Germline V lookup: CDR1 LNHNV, CDR2 YYDKDF (reference sequence). Germline trimming cut 5 bases from V and 3 bases from J; bases unmatched to any gene: 7. The CDR3 loop reads CATSSRAGGEETQYF. In nucleotides, the CDR3 is TGTGCCACCAGCTCCCGAGCGGGGGGAGAAGAGACCCAGTACTTC.